This T cell receptor (beta chain) appears in the sequencing data of a study of Tregs in tolerant kidney transplant recipients. Repertoires were generated with immunoSEQ multiplex PCR, while TCRdb's copy carries only in-frame clones and drops some. The sample consists of 75,000 to 85,000 clones, approximately 90% of them appearing once. The CDR3 consists of 13 residues. V gave up 3 bases and J gave up 7 bases; unmatched junction bases: 3. The germline V gene has CDR1 KGHSH and CDR2 LQKENI. Thawed PBMCs were FACS-sorted into unstimulated CD4+CD25+CD127- regulatory T cells, CD4+CD25- non-regulatory cells, CD4 and CD8 cells. Note on this clone: Its target is unknown.

Overall study findings and caveats: Biological reproducibility was not directly addressed in this study.

The sequence came from a human donor who received a combined kidney and bone marrow transplant. The chain recombines TRBV18 with TRBJ2-3; 8 bases line up with TRBD1. The sequencing used Tregs from blood, collected before the transplant. The CDR3 sequence: CASSPGQDYTQYF. The CDR3 DNA follows: TGTGCCAGCTCACCGGGACAGGACTATACGCAGTATTTT.